The sequence of this T cell receptor (beta chain) was determined in a study of cytotoxic CD8 clonotypes in ibrutinib-treated CLL. Study summary: Overall, some 25 responses were partial and 2 complete; following median 68 months, 14 patients stayed remitted and around twelve progressed.

Germline trimming cut 2 bases from V and 7 bases from J; bases unmatched to any gene: 8. There are 17 residues in the CDR3. From germline, CDR1 is KGHSH and CDR2 LQKENI. Sequencing used immunoSEQ multiplex PCR; TCRdb keeps in-frame clones, though not all of them. The sample lists 110,000 to 150,000 clones, 60% to 85% seen once, with 28% in the top ten. Overall study findings and caveats: In comparison with age-matched healthy donors, baseline clonality was higher and tracked circulating CD8+ T-cell counts. Clonality increased at ibrutinib response, then returned toward baseline at progression.

Comment on this clone: What it recognizes is unknown.

The starting material was PBMCs, obtained after 12 months of ibrutinib treatment. The source is a human donor with chronic lymphocytic leukemia. The chain has TRBV18 and TRBJ2-1; 13 positions agree with TRBD2. CDR3: CASSPRRLAGGRNEQFF. CDR3 DNA sequence: TGTGCCAGCTCACCAAGAAGACTAGCGGGAGGAAGGAATGAGCAGTTCTTC. Full variable domain (remainder filled in from reference TRBV18 and TRBJ2-1): NAGVMQNPRHLVRRRGQEARLRCSPMKGHSHVYWYRQLPEEGLKFMVYLQKENIIDESGMPKERFSAEFPKEGPSILRIQQVVRGDSAAYFCASSPRRLAGGRNEQFFGPGTRLTVL.